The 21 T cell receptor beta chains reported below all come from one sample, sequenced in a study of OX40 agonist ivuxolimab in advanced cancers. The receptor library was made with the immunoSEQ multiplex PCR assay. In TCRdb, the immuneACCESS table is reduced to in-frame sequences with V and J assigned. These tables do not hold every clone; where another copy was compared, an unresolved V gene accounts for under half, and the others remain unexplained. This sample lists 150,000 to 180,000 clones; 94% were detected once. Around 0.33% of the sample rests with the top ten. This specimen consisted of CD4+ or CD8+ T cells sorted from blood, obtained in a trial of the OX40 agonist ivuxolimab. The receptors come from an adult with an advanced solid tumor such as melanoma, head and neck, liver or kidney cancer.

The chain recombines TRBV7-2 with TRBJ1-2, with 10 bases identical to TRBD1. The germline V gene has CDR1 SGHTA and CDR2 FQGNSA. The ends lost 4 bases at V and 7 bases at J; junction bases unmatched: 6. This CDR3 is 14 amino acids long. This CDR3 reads CASSSPGTGVGYTF. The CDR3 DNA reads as TGTGCCAGCAGCTCCCCCGGGACAGGGGTTGGCTACACCTTC.

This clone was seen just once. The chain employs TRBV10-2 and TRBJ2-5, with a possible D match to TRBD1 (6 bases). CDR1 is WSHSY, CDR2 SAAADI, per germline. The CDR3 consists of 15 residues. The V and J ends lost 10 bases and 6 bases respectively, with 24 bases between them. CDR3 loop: CATIQGSKDLKTQYF. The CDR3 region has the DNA TGCGCCACCATCCAGGGGTCGAAGGACTTGAAGACCCAGTACTTC.

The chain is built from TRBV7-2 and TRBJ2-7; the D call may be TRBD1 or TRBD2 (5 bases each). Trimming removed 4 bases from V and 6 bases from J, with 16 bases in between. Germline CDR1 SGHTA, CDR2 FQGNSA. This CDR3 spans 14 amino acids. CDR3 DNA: TGTGCCAGCAGCTCCCAGAGGGGCTTTCTCGAGCAGTACTTC. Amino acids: CASSSQRGFLEQYF.

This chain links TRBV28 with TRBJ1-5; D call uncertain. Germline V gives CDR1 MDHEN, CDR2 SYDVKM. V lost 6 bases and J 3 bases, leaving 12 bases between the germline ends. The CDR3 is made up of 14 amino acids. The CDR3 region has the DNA TGTGCCAGCAGCCCAATTCAGGACAATCAGCCCCAGCATTTT. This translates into CASSPIQDNQPQHF.

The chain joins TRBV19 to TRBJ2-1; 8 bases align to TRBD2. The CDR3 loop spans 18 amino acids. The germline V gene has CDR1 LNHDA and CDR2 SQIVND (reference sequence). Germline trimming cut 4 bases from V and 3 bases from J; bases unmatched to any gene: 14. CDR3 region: CASSRTQGMSGSYNEQFF. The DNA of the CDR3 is TGTGCCAGTAGTAGGACCCAAGGAATGAGCGGGAGCTACAATGAGCAGTTCTTC. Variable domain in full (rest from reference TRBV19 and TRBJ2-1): DGGITQSPKYLFRKEGQNVTLSCEQNLNHDAMYWYRQDPGQGLRLIYYSQIVNDFQKGDIAEGYSVSREKKESFPLTVTSAQKNPTAFYLCASSRTQGMSGSYNEQFFGPGTRLTVL.

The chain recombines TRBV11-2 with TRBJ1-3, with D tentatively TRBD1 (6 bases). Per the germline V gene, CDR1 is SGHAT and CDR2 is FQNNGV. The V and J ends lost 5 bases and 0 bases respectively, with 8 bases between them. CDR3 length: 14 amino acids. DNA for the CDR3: TGTGCCAGCAGCCAAGGGGGCTCTGGAAACACCATATATTTT. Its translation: CASSQGGSGNTIYF.

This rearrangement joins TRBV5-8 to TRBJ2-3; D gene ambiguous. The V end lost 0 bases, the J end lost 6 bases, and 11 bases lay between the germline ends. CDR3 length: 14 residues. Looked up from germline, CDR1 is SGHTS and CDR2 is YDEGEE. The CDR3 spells CASSLGRTGDTQYF. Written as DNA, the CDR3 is TGTGCCAGCAGCTTGGGGAGAACCGGGGATACGCAGTATTTT. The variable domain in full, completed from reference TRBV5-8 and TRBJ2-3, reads EAGVTQSPTHLIKTRGQQATLRCSPISGHTSVYWYQQALGLGLQFLLWYDEGEERNRGNFPPRFSGRQFPNYSSELNVNALELEDSALYLCASSLGRTGDTQYFGPGTRLTVL.

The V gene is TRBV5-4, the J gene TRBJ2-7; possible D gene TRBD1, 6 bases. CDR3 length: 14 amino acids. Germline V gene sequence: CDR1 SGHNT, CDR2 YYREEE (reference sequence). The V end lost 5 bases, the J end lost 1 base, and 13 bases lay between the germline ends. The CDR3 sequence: CASRGAPSSYEQYF. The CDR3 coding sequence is TGTGCCAGCAGGGGGGCTCCTTCTTCCTACGAGCAGTACTTC.

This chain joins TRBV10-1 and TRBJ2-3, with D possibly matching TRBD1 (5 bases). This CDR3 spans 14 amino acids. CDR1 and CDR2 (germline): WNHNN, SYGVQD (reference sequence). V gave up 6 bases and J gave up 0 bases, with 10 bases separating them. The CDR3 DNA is TGCGCCAGCAGCAGGGTAGCTAGCACAGATACGCAGTATTTT. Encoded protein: CASSRVASTDTQYF.

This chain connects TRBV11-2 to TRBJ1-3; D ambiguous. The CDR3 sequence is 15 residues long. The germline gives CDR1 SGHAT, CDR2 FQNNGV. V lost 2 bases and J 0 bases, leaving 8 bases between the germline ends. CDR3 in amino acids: CASSLNPNSGNTIYF. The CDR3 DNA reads TGTGCCAGCAGCTTAAACCCCAACTCTGGAAACACCATATATTTT.

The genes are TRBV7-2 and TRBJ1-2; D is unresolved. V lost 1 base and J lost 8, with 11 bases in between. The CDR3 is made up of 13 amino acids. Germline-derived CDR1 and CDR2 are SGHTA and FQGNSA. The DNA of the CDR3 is TGTGCCAGCAGCTTAGGGCTCATCGGGGGCTACACCTTC. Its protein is CASSLGLIGGYTF.

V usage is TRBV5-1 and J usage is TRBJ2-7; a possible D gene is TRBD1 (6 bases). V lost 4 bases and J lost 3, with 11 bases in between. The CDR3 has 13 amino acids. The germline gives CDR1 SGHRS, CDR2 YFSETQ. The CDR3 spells CASSRGQNYEQYF. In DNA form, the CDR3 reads TGCGCCAGCAGCCGAGGACAGAACTACGAGCAGTACTTC.

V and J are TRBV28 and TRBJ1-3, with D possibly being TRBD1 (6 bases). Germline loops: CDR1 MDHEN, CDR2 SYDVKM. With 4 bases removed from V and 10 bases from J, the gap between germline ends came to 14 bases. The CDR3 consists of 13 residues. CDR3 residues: CASSSLRGGTIYF. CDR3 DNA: TGTGCCAGCAGTTCCCTAAGGGGGGGGACCATATATTTT.

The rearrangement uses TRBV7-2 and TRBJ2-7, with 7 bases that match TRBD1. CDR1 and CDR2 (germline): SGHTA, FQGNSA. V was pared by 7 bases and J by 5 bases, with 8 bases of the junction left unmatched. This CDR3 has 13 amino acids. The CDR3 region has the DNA TGTGCCAGCACCCCGACAGGGTCCCACGAGCAGTACTTC. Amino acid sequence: CASTPTGSHEQYF.

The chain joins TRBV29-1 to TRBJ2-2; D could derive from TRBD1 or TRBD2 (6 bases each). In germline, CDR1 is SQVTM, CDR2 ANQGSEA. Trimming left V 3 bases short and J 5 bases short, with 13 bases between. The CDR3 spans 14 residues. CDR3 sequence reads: CSVDRGLGTGELFF. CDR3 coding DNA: TGCAGCGTTGATCGGGGGCTCGGGACCGGGGAGCTGTTTTTT.

DNA for the CDR3: TGCGCCAGCAGCTTGACTAGCGAAAATACGCAGTATTTT. This encodes CASSLTSENTQYF. The J gene is TRBJ2-3, the V gene TRBV5-1; TRBD2 matches at 7 bases. V was pared by 1 base and J by 7 bases, with 3 bases of the junction left unmatched. There are 13 residues in the CDR3. Germline loops: CDR1 SGHRS, CDR2 YFSETQ.

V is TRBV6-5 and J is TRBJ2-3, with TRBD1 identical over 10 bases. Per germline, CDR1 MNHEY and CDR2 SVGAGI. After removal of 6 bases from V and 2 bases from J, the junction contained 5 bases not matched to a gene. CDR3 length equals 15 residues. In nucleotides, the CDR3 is TGTGCCAGCAGACGGGACAGGGGCCCCACAGATACGCAGTATTTT. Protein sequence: CASRRDRGPTDTQYF.

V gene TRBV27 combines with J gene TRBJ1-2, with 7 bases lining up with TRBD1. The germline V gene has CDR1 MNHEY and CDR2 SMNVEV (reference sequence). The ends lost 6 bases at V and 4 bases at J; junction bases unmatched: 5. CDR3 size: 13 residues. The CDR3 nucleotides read TGTGCCAGCAGAAAGACAGGGTTCTATGGCTACACCTTC. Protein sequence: CASRKTGFYGYTF.

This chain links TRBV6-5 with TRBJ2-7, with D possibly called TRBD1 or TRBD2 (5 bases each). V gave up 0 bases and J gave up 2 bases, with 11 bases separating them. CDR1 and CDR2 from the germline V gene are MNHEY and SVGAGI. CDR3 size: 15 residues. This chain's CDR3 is CASSYSMGRTYEQYF. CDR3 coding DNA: TGTGCCAGCAGTTACTCGATGGGACGGACCTACGAGCAGTACTTC.

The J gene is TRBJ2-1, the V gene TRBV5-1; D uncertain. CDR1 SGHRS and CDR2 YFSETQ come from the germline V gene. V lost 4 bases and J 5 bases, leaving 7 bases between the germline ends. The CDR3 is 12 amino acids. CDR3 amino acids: CASSPQHNEQFF. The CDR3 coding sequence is TGCGCCAGCAGCCCTCAGCACAATGAGCAGTTCTTC.

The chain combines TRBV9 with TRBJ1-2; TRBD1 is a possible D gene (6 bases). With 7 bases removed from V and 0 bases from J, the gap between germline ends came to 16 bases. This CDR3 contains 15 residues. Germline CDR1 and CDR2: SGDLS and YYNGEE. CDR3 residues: CASGRAGATNYGYTF. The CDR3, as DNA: TGTGCCAGCGGCCGTGCGGGGGCAACTAACTATGGCTACACCTTC.